The 19 T cell receptor beta chains presented below share a single source sample, sequenced in a study of shared clonotypes between healthy human individuals. TCRdb's copy holds only in-frame clones and misses some; the assay was immunoSEQ multiplex PCR. The sample shows about 1.9 million clones, about 94% of them seen only once. The naive CD8 subset, CD45RO-negative cells positively selected for CCR7, excluded terminally differentiated effector memory CD45RA+ cells. Sequencing used naive CD8+ T cells from PBMCs. Source of these receptors: a man younger than 35 in good health. Some clones in this sample may be carry-over from other donors' samples.

The chain couples TRBV7-6 to TRBJ2-7, with D uncertain. V was clipped by 3 bases and J by 3 bases, with 15 bases between them. Germline CDR1 is SGHVS and CDR2 is FNYEAQ. The CDR3 loop spans 15 amino acids. CDR3 residues: CASSLAQENFYEQYF. The CDR3 DNA sequence: TGTGCCAGCAGCTTGGCCCAGGAAAACTTCTACGAGCAGTACTTC.

In this sample, this clone turned up a few times. The chain recombines TRBV19 with TRBJ1-1; D not resolved. The CDR3 contains 13 residues. V lost 7 bases, J lost 5 bases, and 14 bases lay in between. CDR1 and CDR2 (germline): LNHDA, SQIVND (reference sequence). CDR3 residues: CASTLDWATEAFF. In DNA, the CDR3 is TGTGCCAGTACCCTGGACTGGGCGACTGAAGCTTTCTTT.

This clone showed up just once. The chain links TRBV4-1 to TRBJ2-3, with D unclear. The V end lost 4 bases, the J end lost 7 bases, and 9 bases lay between the germline ends. CDR3 size: 12 residues. Germline CDR1 is MGHRA and CDR2 is YSYEKL. Written as DNA, the CDR3 is TGCGCCAGCAGCCGCGACTCAAATACGCAGTATTTT. Its translation is CASSRDSNTQYF.

V and J are TRBV19 and TRBJ2-1; weak D call: TRBD2 (5 bases). Trimming removed 6 bases at V and 0 bases at J, with 12 bases between. CDR1 and CDR2 (germline): LNHDA, SQIVND (reference sequence). This CDR3 comprises 15 residues. The CDR3: CASSQPTSSYNEQFF. CDR3 sequence (DNA): TGTGCCAGTAGCCAGCCCACTAGCTCCTACAATGAGCAGTTCTTC.

J is TRBJ2-5 and V is TRBV13, with 7 bases identical to TRBD1. This CDR3 spans 14 amino acids. The junction had 3 bases not matched to a gene; V was cut back by 3 bases and J by 2 bases. The V gene's germline CDR1 is PRHDT and CDR2 FYEKMQ (reference sequence). The CDR3 bases are TGTGCCAGCAGCTTGTGGGGACAGCAAGAGACCCAGTACTTC. This codes for CASSLWGQQETQYF.

The rearrangement joins TRBV7-9 to TRBJ2-1; no firm D call. This CDR3 is 12 amino acids long. The ends were cut back, 1 base at V and 8 bases at J, with 6 bases in the middle. Germline-derived CDR1 and CDR2 are SEHNR and FQNEAQ (reference sequence). Here the CDR3 DNA reads TGTGCCAGCAGCTTAGTATTCTATGAGCAGTTCTTC. This codes for CASSLVFYEQFF.

This clone was seen only once. V and J are TRBV5-4 and TRBJ2-1; TRBD1 matches 7 bases. Germline lookup yields CDR1 SGHNT and CDR2 YYREEE (reference sequence). This CDR3 region has 15 residues. V was clipped by 5 bases and J by 0 bases; unmatched bases: 5. This CDR3 reads CASSGGQPSYNEQFF. CDR3 coding DNA: TGTGCCAGCAGTGGGGGACAGCCCTCCTACAATGAGCAGTTCTTC. The full variable domain, in which reference TRBV5-4 and TRBJ2-1 provide the parts outside the CDR3, is ETGVTQSPTHLIKTRGQQVTLRCSSQSGHNTVSWYQQALGQGPQFIFQYYREEENGRGNFPPRFSGLQFPNYSSELNVNALELDDSALYLCASSGGQPSYNEQFFGPGTRLTVL.

The chain has TRBV4-3 and TRBJ2-5; the D gene is possibly TRBD1 (5 bases). The CDR3 has 15 residues. Trimming shortened V by 1 base and J by 5 bases, and 14 bases separated the two germline ends. CDR1 is LGHNA and CDR2 is YSLEER in the germline V gene. The CDR3 reads CASSQGTSLGETQYF. The CDR3 DNA reads TGCGCCAGCAGCCAAGGGACATCCCTAGGGGAGACCCAGTACTTC.

V is TRBV5-1 and J is TRBJ1-1, with 11 bases lining up with TRBD1. The CDR3 length is 16 residues. With V trimmed by 0 bases and J by 4 bases, 5 bases remained unmatched. Germline loops: CDR1 SGHRS, CDR2 YFSETQ. The DNA for the CDR3 is TGCGCCAGCAGCTTGGCCCGGACAGGGGGCATCACTGAAGCTTTCTTT. This sequence encodes CASSLARTGGITEAFF.

The V call is TRBV2, the J call TRBJ2-5; D not resolved. Between the trimmed V and J ends, which lost 3 bases and 2 bases, there was a span of 7 bases. Looked up from germline, CDR1 is SNHLY and CDR2 is FYNNEI. The CDR3 consists of 13 residues. CDR3 loop: CASSDQDQETQYF. The CDR3 region has the DNA TGTGCCAGCAGTGACCAGGATCAAGAGACCCAGTACTTC.

The chain couples TRBV19 to TRBJ2-1; TRBD2 matches 7 bases. CDR1 and CDR2 (germline): LNHDA, SQIVND (reference sequence). J lost 5 bases, V lost 3 bases, and 4 bases had no gene match. The CDR3 has 14 residues. The CDR3 region has the DNA TGTGCCAGTAGTATGGCGGGAGAGGACAATGAGCAGTTCTTC. The encoded protein is CASSMAGEDNEQFF.

CDR3 DNA: TGTGCCAGCACCGAGGGGGGGCTCCCTGGGGGAGAGACCCAGTACTTC. It specifies CASTEGGLPGGETQYF. This sequence joins TRBV2 and TRBJ2-5; TRBD2 might be the D (7 bases). Trimming took 7 bases from V and 4 from J, leaving 22 bases between them. The CDR3 has 16 amino acids. CDR1 SNHLY and CDR2 FYNNEI come from the germline V gene.

The chain recombines TRBV2 with TRBJ2-1, with D possibly being TRBD1 or TRBD2 (6 bases each). The germline gives CDR1 SNHLY, CDR2 FYNNEI. The CDR3 loop spans 13 amino acids. Trimming removed 6 bases from V and 9 bases from J, with 15 bases in between. In DNA form, the CDR3 reads TGTGCCAGCAGGGGGGGCAGGTCTGGTGAGCAGTTCTTC. It yields the protein CASRGGRSGEQFF.

This clone occurred a few times. The chain couples TRBV6-5 to TRBJ1-4; D remains unclear. V was pared by 2 bases and J by 5 bases, with 9 bases between. The CDR3 loop spans 14 amino acids. Germline CDR1 reads MNHEY; CDR2 reads SVGAGI. Here the CDR3 reads CASSYESANEKLFF. The CDR3 DNA reads TGTGCCAGCAGTTACGAGTCCGCAAATGAAAAACTGTTTTTT.

The chain employs TRBV7-2 and TRBJ2-7; unclear D gene. Trimming shortened V by 1 base and J by 1 base, and 17 bases separated the two germline ends. The CDR3 is 17 residues long. Germline loops: CDR1 SGHTA, CDR2 FQGNSA. The CDR3 loop reads CASSLVVRADLSYEQYF. The DNA for the CDR3 is TGTGCCAGCAGCTTAGTGGTTAGGGCAGATCTTTCCTACGAGCAGTACTTC.

The V gene is TRBV5-8, the J gene TRBJ1-5, with D unclear. Germline CDR1 SGHTS, CDR2 YDEGEE. CDR3 length equals 14 residues. The germline V and J ends were trimmed by 2 bases and 5 bases, with 11 bases remaining between them. The CDR3 DNA reads TGTGCCAGCAGCTTCTACCAGGTCCATCAGCCCCAGCATTTT. Encoded protein: CASSFYQVHQPQHF.

The gene calls are TRBV7-8 and TRBJ1-4, with D perhaps matching TRBD1 (6 bases). Trimming cost V 1 base and J 7 bases, with 16 bases left between them. The CDR3 has 16 residues. Germline V gives CDR1 SGHVS, CDR2 FQNEAQ. In nucleotides, the CDR3 is TGTGCCAGCAGCTTAGAACCTAGGGGGGTGGCTGAAAAACTGTTTTTT. Translating it yields CASSLEPRGVAEKLFF.

The chain uses TRBV28 and TRBJ2-6, with 9 positions matching TRBD1. Germline lookup yields CDR1 MDHEN and CDR2 SYDVKM. V shed 6 bases and J 3 bases; nucleotides not matched to a gene: 9. CDR3 length equals 17 residues. CDR3 residues: CASSHWDRALGANVLTF. CDR3 bases: TGTGCCAGCAGCCACTGGGACAGGGCTCTTGGGGCCAACGTCCTGACTTTC.

This chain uses TRBV25-1 with TRBJ1-1, with TRBD1 as a possible D gene (6 bases). The CDR3 loop spans 15 amino acids. CDR1 is MGHDK, CDR2 SYGVNS, per germline. V gave up 5 bases and J gave up 1 base, with 14 bases separating them. The CDR3 coding sequence is TGTGCCAGCAGTTTTCCGAGGGGGGGGAACACTGAAGCTTTCTTT. Amino acids: CASSFPRGGNTEAFF.